The 21 T cell receptor beta chains listed next were all sequenced from one sample in a study of cytomegalovirus exposure and HLA in healthy donors. The PCR contained 60 Vbeta and 13 Jbeta primers. Sequencing used immunoSEQ multiplex PCR; TCRdb keeps in-frame clones, though not all of them. Of 150,000 or so clones in the sample, more than 70% are singletons; the top ten hold around 6.6%. The sequencing sample was made of PBMCs. The receptors originated from a male donor in good health and CMV-seropositive.

This rearrangement joins TRBV7-9 to TRBJ2-3, with 11 bases lining up with TRBD1. The ends lost 5 bases at V and 6 bases at J; junction bases unmatched: 7. The CDR3 is 15 amino acids. Germline values: CDR1 SEHNR, CDR2 FQNEAQ (reference sequence). This CDR3 is CASSPGQGARDTQYF. The CDR3 bases are TGTGCCAGCAGCCCTGGACAGGGGGCCAGGGATACGCAGTATTTT.

This clone was seen just once. The CDR3, as DNA: TGTGCCAGCAGTTACTCGGGACTAGCGGGTTCAGAGACCCAGTACTTC. It yields the protein CASSYSGLAGSETQYF. V gene TRBV6-5 combines with J gene TRBJ2-5; 12 positions match TRBD2. The CDR3 loop spans 16 amino acids. With 0 bases clipped from V and 4 bases from J, the junction kept 3 bases outside the gene matches. CDR1 is MNHEY and CDR2 is SVGAGI in the germline V gene.

As for this clone: The sample contains more than one DNA sequence encoding this CDR3. The rearrangement links TRBV9 to TRBJ2-1; 11 nucleotides align to TRBD2. CDR3 length: 15 amino acids. The germline V gene has CDR1 SGDLS and CDR2 YYNGEE. The V and J ends lost 0 bases and 8 bases, in that order; junction bases with no gene match: 4. The CDR3 spells CASSVGLAGGHEQFF. In DNA form, the CDR3 reads TGTGCCAGCAGCGTAGGGCTAGCGGGAGGACATGAGCAGTTCTTC.

The chain joins TRBV15 to TRBJ1-2; TRBD1 agrees at 11 bases. This CDR3 is 15 amino acids long. Losses at the gene ends were 3 bases for V and 4 bases for J; bases not matched to a gene: 4. From germline, CDR1 is LNHNV and CDR2 YYDKDF (reference sequence). The CDR3 DNA follows: TGTGCCACCAGCAGTCGGACAGGGGGCGCCTATGGCTACACCTTC. Encoded protein: CATSSRTGGAYGYTF.

This sequence joins TRBV25-1 and TRBJ1-1; D might be TRBD1 (5 bases). Trimming pared 4 bases from V and 4 bases from J, leaving 19 bases between. The length of the CDR3 is 16 residues. Germline V gene sequence: CDR1 MGHDK, CDR2 SYGVNS. DNA of the CDR3: TGTGCCAGCAGTGGTTGGGGCTCAGGGTATGGCACTGAAGCTTTCTTT. Translating gives CASSGWGSGYGTEAFF. Full variable domain (remainder filled in from reference TRBV25-1 and TRBJ1-1): EADIYQTPRYLVIGTGKKITLECSQTMGHDKMYWYQQDPGMELHLIHYSYGVNSTEKGDLSSESTVSRIRTEHFPLTLESARPSHTSQYLCASSGWGSGYGTEAFFGQGTRLTVV.

The chain joins TRBV7-2 to TRBJ2-7; the match to TRBD2 covers 7 bases. Per the germline V gene, CDR1 is SGHTA and CDR2 is FQGNSA. CDR3 length equals 13 residues. V lost 2 bases and J lost 3; bases outside the gene matches: 1. This CDR3 reads CASSLTSDYEQYF. The CDR3 region has the DNA TGTGCCAGCAGCTTAACTAGCGACTACGAGCAGTACTTC.

The CDR3 loop is CASSSRGTVNYGYTF. CDR3 nucleotides: TGTGCCAGCAGTTCGAGGGGGACAGTCAACTATGGCTACACCTTC. The chain carries TRBV28 and TRBJ1-2, with 7 nucleotides matching TRBD1. Germline loops: CDR1 MDHEN, CDR2 SYDVKM. The trim removed 4 bases at V and 2 bases at J, leaving 7 bases unmatched. This CDR3 spans 15 amino acids.

This rearrangement joins TRBV28 to TRBJ2-3; the match to TRBD2 covers 9 bases. Germline trimming cut 6 bases from V and 1 base from J; bases unmatched to any gene: 8. Germline-derived CDR1 and CDR2 are MDHEN and SYDVKM. This CDR3 contains 16 residues. CDR3 in DNA: TGTGCCAGCAGACCCACTAAGCGGGAGGGCACAGATACGCAGTATTTT. Translated: CASRPTKREGTDTQYF.

The chain employs TRBV7-9 and TRBJ2-1; 9 positions agree with TRBD2. The germline CDR1 and CDR2 sequences are SEHNR and FQNEAQ (reference sequence). The CDR3 has 15 residues. V was pared by 1 base and J by 9 bases, with 7 bases of the junction left unmatched. CDR3 DNA: TGTGCCAGCAGCTTAGGTCAGCGGGAGGCTGGTGAGCAGTTCTTC. Translating gives CASSLGQREAGEQFF.

On this clone: One end of the junction is discordant with germline, which a read error may explain. The chain links TRBV7-9 to TRBJ2-7, with D tentatively TRBD1 (7 bases). Germline-derived CDR1 and CDR2 are SEHNR and FQNEAQ (reference sequence). The CDR3 is 16 amino acids. The CDR3 reads CSSSFSGGTAPYEQYF. The CDR3, as DNA: TGTTCCAGCAGCTTTTCGGGCGGGACAGCCCCCTACGAGCAGTACTTC.

Only a few counts were recorded for this clone. This sequence joins TRBV14 and TRBJ1-2; 8 nucleotides align to TRBD1. CDR3 size: 13 residues. Germline CDR1 reads SGHDN; CDR2 reads FVKESK. The V and J ends lost 5 bases and 5 bases, in that order; junction bases with no gene match: 4. CDR3 sequence: CASSIRQGYGYTF. The CDR3 DNA reads as TGTGCCAGCAGCATCCGACAGGGGTATGGCTACACCTTC. Full variable domain (remainder filled in from reference TRBV14 and TRBJ1-2): EAGVTQFPSHSVIEKGQTVTLRCDPISGHDNLYWYRRVMGKEIKFLLHFVKESKQDESGMPNNRFLAERTGGTYSTLKVQPAELEDSGVYFCASSIRQGYGYTFGSGTRLTVV.

The chain is built from TRBV25-1 and TRBJ1-5; D is uncertain. Germline lookup yields CDR1 MGHDK and CDR2 SYGVNS. CDR3 size: 14 residues. The ends were cut back, 3 bases at V and 3 bases at J, with 9 bases in the middle. The CDR3 nucleotides are TGTGCCAGCAGTGAGGTCTCAGTCAATCAGCCCCAGCATTTT. This translates into CASSEVSVNQPQHF.

The genes are TRBV6-1 and TRBJ2-2; D gene ambiguous. Germline V gives CDR1 MNHNS, CDR2 SASEGT. The CDR3 contains 15 residues. V was trimmed by 7 bases and J by 7 bases, leaving 19 bases between them. The CDR3 reads CASNPTGPQFGELFF. CDR3 DNA sequence: TGTGCCAGCAATCCCACTGGGCCCCAATTCGGGGAGCTGTTTTTT.

The rearrangement uses TRBV7-2 and TRBJ2-7; tentatively, D is TRBD1 (5 bases). Germline V lookup: CDR1 SGHTA, CDR2 FQGNSA. V was trimmed by 5 bases and J by 6 bases, leaving 20 bases between them. The CDR3 extends over 15 amino acids. The CDR3 region has the DNA TGTGCCAGCAGCCCACAATGGGGCCAATCGGGCGAGCAGTACTTC. This gives the protein CASSPQWGQSGEQYF.

This clone has a single count. The J gene is TRBJ1-2, the V gene TRBV23-1; no clear D gene. TRBV23-1 carries the ORF label, with uncertain function. The V end lost 9 bases, the J end lost 5 bases, and 13 bases lay between the germline ends. The CDR3 covers 12 residues. The CDR3 coding sequence is TGCGCCAGATACGAACACCCGTATGGCTACACCTTC. Protein product: CARYEHPYGYTF.

CDR3 sequence reads: CASSRAESSTDTQYF. For the CDR3, the DNA is TGTGCCAGCAGCCGAGCGGAATCTAGCACAGATACGCAGTATTTT. The chain employs TRBV9 and TRBJ2-3; possibly TRBD2 for D (5 bases). The germline gives CDR1 SGDLS, CDR2 YYNGEE. This CDR3 region has 15 residues. Trimming removed 4 bases from V and 0 bases from J, with 12 bases in between.

V and J are TRBV27 and TRBJ1-1; no clear D. The CDR3 is 16 residues long. The V end was cut by 6 bases, the J end by 0 bases, with 17 bases between. CDR1 MNHEY and CDR2 SMNVEV come from the germline V gene (reference sequence). The CDR3 reads CASSLKRVSMNTEAFF. CDR3 DNA: TGTGCCAGCAGCCTCAAGAGGGTGTCAATGAACACTGAAGCTTTCTTT.

This clone has only a few counts. The chain couples TRBV5-1 to TRBJ2-1; TRBD2 matches at 9 bases. The CDR3 spans 15 residues. The germline V gene encodes CDR1 SGHRS and CDR2 YFSETQ. The junction had 6 bases not matched to a gene; V was cut back by 6 bases and J by 2 bases. The CDR3 DNA reads as TGCGCCAGCAAGACTAGCGGTATTGCCTACAATGAGCAGTTCTTC. Translated, it gives CASKTSGIAYNEQFF. Full variable domain (missing parts from reference TRBV5-1 and TRBJ2-1): KAGVTQTPRYLIKTRGQQVTLSCSPISGHRSVSWYQQTPGQGLQFLFEYFSETQRNKGNFPGRFSGRQFSNSRSEMNVSTLELGDSALYLCASKTSGIAYNEQFFGPGTRLTVL.

This chain uses TRBV4-2 with TRBJ2-7; the match to TRBD2 covers 7 bases. Germline-derived CDR1 and CDR2 are LGHNA and YNFKEQ. The CDR3 has 15 residues. Trimming at V came to 1 base and at J to 5 bases, leaving 8 bases not matched to a gene. The CDR3 DNA follows: TGTGCCAGCAGCCAAGTATCGGGGAGGGCCAACGAGCAGTACTTC. Its translation is CASSQVSGRANEQYF.

DNA for the CDR3: TGCGCCAGCCATGGACTAGCGGGAATCTCCGGGGAGCTGTTTTTT. Translated: CASHGLAGISGELFF. V and J are TRBV5-1 and TRBJ2-2; TRBD2 matches at 12 bases. Per the germline V gene, CDR1 is SGHRS and CDR2 is YFSETQ. This CDR3 spans 15 amino acids. The junction had 7 bases not matched to a gene; V was cut back by 7 bases and J by 6 bases. The full variable domain, completed using reference TRBV5-1 and TRBJ2-2, is KAGVTQTPRYLIKTRGQQVTLSCSPISGHRSVSWYQQTPGQGLQFLFEYFSETQRNKGNFPGRFSGRQFSNSRSEMNVSTLELGDSALYLCASHGLAGISGELFFGEGSRLTVL.

The J gene is TRBJ1-1, the V gene TRBV9; D unresolved. Trimming stripped 0 bases from V and 11 bases from J, with 20 bases between. Germline lookup yields CDR1 SGDLS and CDR2 YYNGEE. The CDR3 consists of 15 residues. CDR3 bases: TGTGCCAGCAGCGTAGGAGGAGGCGGGCTCGGGTGGGCTTTCTTT. It specifies CASSVGGGGLGWAFF.